Listed here are 24 T cell receptor beta chains from one sample, sequenced in a study of T cells in women clearing cervical HPV infection (dated by TCRdb to the late 2010s). Libraries were constructed by the immunoSEQ multiplex PCR assay. TCRdb provides this immuneACCESS table in a form limited to in-frame rearrangements. Some clones are lacking; in checked studies, under half of them reflect an unresolved V gene, and why the rest are absent is not known. The sample's own table lists roughly 50,000 clones. The ten largest clones take up roughly a third of the sample. Sequencing input: blood buffy coat. The receptors shown here come from a woman aged 18 to 75 with a cervical HPV16 infection that either progressed to CIN3+ or cleared (not recorded which).

For this clone: The CDR3 end falls 3 residues outside the read, so it is completed with the germline J gene. The chain joins TRBV19 to TRBJ2-5; D remains unclear. The CDR3 extends over 16 amino acids. V gave up 9 bases and J gave up 2 bases, with 22 bases separating them. Germline CDR1 reads LNHDA; CDR2 reads SQIVND (reference sequence). Incomplete CDR3 DNA: TGTGCCAGCTCCAATTCTGGCGGCCTTCTTCAAGAGACC. This encodes CASSNSGGLLQET. The entire CDR3 is CASSNSGGLLQETQYF.

Comments on this clone: With the read ending 3 residues before the CDR3 end, the germline J gene is used to fill in that end. The chain links TRBV20-1 to TRBJ2-7, with 8 bases aligning to TRBD1. This CDR3 contains 15 residues. The junction had 12 bases not matched to a gene; V was cut back by 5 bases and J by 3 bases. The germline V gene has CDR1 DFQATT and CDR2 SNEGSKA (reference sequence). Partial CDR3 DNA: TGCAGTGCTCTTTTACGGACAGGGAGGATCTACGAG. This translates into CSALLRTGRIYE. The full CDR3 is CSALLRTGRIYEQYF.

As concerns this clone: The read terminates 3 residues before the CDR3 end, so the remaining end is supplied by the germline J gene. The chain is built from TRBV6-2 or TRBV6-3 and TRBJ1-2, with TRBD1 matching over 9 bases. Per germline, CDR1 MNHEY and CDR2 SVGEGT. The CDR3 is 13 amino acids. Incomplete CDR3 DNA: TGTGCCAGCAGTACCGGGACAGGGAGGGTC. Amino acids: CASSTGTGRV. The CDR3, in full, reads CASSTGTGRVYTF.

As regards this clone: The read ends 3 residues before the CDR3 terminus; that terminus is restored from the germline J gene. J is TRBJ2-7 and V is TRBV20-1; D not certain. Germline lookup yields CDR1 DFQATT and CDR2 SNEGSKA (reference sequence). Trimming left V 4 bases short and J 2 bases short, with 12 bases between. The CDR3 extends over 13 amino acids. The CDR3 bases that were read are TGCAGTGCTAATCCAGTCCAAGCCTACGAG. It encodes CSANPVQAYE. The entire CDR3 protein is CSANPVQAYEQYF.

Points on this clone: The CDR3 goes on 3 residues after the read ends, and that part is filled in from the germline J gene. This rearrangement joins TRBV27 to TRBJ2-7; D might be TRBD1 (5 bases). The CDR3 covers 14 residues. V lost 6 bases, J lost 1 base, and 13 bases lay in between. Per germline, CDR1 MNHEY and CDR2 SMNVEV (reference sequence). This chain's CDR3 is CASRKGQKSYEQYF. CDR3 DNA, as far as it was read: TGTGCCAGCAGAAAGGGGCAGAAATCCTACGAG.

On this clone itself: Sequencing ends 3 residues short of the CDR3 end; the germline J gene provides the rest. The V call is TRBV30, the J call TRBJ2-5; D remains unclear. Trimming took off 5 bases at V and 5 bases at J, with 12 bases between the two ends. The CDR3 loop spans 12 amino acids. Germline values: CDR1 GTSNPN, CDR2 SVGIG (reference sequence). The CDR3 reads CAWDFESETQYF. The DNA read from the CDR3 is TGTGCCTGGGACTTCGAGTCCGAGACC.

The CDR3 bases that were read are TGCAGTGCTAGTGTTCGGCGACTAGCAATAGATACG. It yields the protein CSASVRRLAIDT. The entire CDR3 reads CSASVRRLAIDTQYF. V usage is TRBV20-1 and J usage is TRBJ2-3, with 7 bases lining up with TRBD2. The DNA ends 3 residues before the CDR3 does, and the rest of the CDR3 is filled in from the germline J gene. The CDR3 has 15 amino acids. V shed 3 bases, J shed 5 bases, and the junction held 11 bases outside the gene matches. CDR1 DFQATT and CDR2 SNEGSKA come from the germline V gene (reference sequence).

Turning to this clone: The observed sequence ends 3 residues before the CDR3 terminus, with the missing tail filled in from the germline J gene. The chain uses TRBV10-3 and TRBJ1-2; 10 bases match TRBD1. CDR3 length equals 15 residues. V gave up 8 bases and J gave up 2 bases; unmatched junction bases: 8. The germline V gene encodes CDR1 ENHRY and CDR2 SYGVKD. The CDR3 is CAIRQGANSNYGYTF. The sequenced part of the CDR3 DNA is TGTGCCATCCGACAGGGGGCTAACTCGAACTATGGC.

Concerning this clone itself: The CDR3 is cut off 3 residues early in the read; its end comes from the germline J gene. The V gene is TRBV12-3 or TRBV12-4, the J gene TRBJ2-2; D might be TRBD1 (6 bases). V was pared by 7 bases and J by 0 bases, with 15 bases between. The CDR3 runs to 16 residues. CDR3 protein: CASNLRTVTNTGELFF. CDR3 DNA (partial): TGTGCCAGCAACCTCCGGACAGTTACGAACACCGGGGAG.

Notes on this clone: The read falls 3 residues short of the CDR3 end, and the missing part is taken from the germline J gene. The chain recombines TRBV7-2 with TRBJ1-1; the D is unclear. Trimming removed 7 bases from V and 7 bases from J, with 22 bases in between. The CDR3 length is 15 residues. Germline values: CDR1 SGHTA, CDR2 FQGNSA. The part of the CDR3 DNA that was read is TGTGCCAGCACCATTAGCAGTTTTGTGTCAGATGAA. Translating it yields CASTISSFVSDE. The full CDR3 reads CASTISSFVSDEAFF. Full variable domain (rest looked up from reference TRBV7-2 and TRBJ1-1): GAGVSQSPSNKVTEKGKDVELRCDPISGHTALYWYRQSLGQGLEFLIYFQGNSAPDKSGLPSDRFSAERTGGSVSTLTIQRTQQEDSAVYLCASTISSFVSDEAFFGQGTRLTVV.

Worth noting for this clone: The read stops 3 residues short of the end of the CDR3; the missing end is completed from the germline J gene. This chain links TRBV7-6 with TRBJ2-7, with D unresolved. Deletions cut 5 bases from V and 0 bases from J, with 17 bases between. The length of the CDR3 is 16 residues. In germline, CDR1 is SGHVS, CDR2 FNYEAQ. CDR3: CASSPRGEVTSYEQYF. CDR3 DNA (partial): TGTGCCAGCAGCCCCCGCGGCGAGGTAACCTCCTACGAG.

In regard to this clone: One end of the junction does not line up with germline, which may come from a read error. The CDR3 extends 3 residues past the end of the read, so its final part is completed from the germline J gene. The chain employs TRBV5-1 and TRBJ1-2; D not certain. This CDR3 contains 14 residues. From germline, CDR1 is SGHRS and CDR2 YFSETQ. CDR3 bases read: TGCGCCAGCAGCTTAGGCGACGGAAACTATGGT. This translates into CASSLGDGNYG. The whole CDR3 protein is CASSLGDGNYGYTF.

With regard to this clone: The read falls 3 residues short of the CDR3 end, and the missing part is taken from the germline J gene. This rearrangement joins TRBV7-2 to TRBJ1-2; TRBD1 aligns across 8 bases. The germline CDR1 and CDR2 sequences are SGHTA and FQGNSA. The CDR3 totals 15 residues. Trimming removed 1 base from V and 4 bases from J; junction bases left unmatched: 5. The sequenced part of the CDR3 DNA is TGTGCCAGCAGCTTAGGACAGGGGTGGGGCTATGGC. Protein sequence: CASSLGQGWGYG. The CDR3 reads in full as CASSLGQGWGYGYTF.

In the case of this clone: Coverage ceases 3 residues before the CDR3 finishes, and the germline J gene fills in the end. The rearrangement uses TRBV20-1 and TRBJ2-1; 9 bases line up with TRBD2. CDR3 length: 15 amino acids. Germline CDR1 and CDR2: DFQATT and SNEGSKA (reference sequence). Losses at the gene ends were 3 bases for V and 7 bases for J; bases not matched to a gene: 10. CDR3 bases read: TGCAGTGCTAGGGGCGGGGGGGGCCTTGGAAATGAG. It translates to CSARGGGGLGNE. The entire CDR3 protein reads CSARGGGGLGNEQFF.

To note about this clone: The DNA ends 3 residues before the CDR3 does, and the rest of the CDR3 is filled in from the germline J gene. The chain links TRBV2 to TRBJ2-2; 11 positions match TRBD2. From germline, CDR1 is SNHLY and CDR2 FYNNEI. This CDR3 contains 15 residues. Trimming took 7 bases from V and 1 from J; bases not matched to a gene: 2. Incomplete CDR3 DNA: TGTGCCAGCACCGGGACTAGCGGGAACACCGGGGAG. Its protein is CASTGTSGNTGE. The full CDR3 is CASTGTSGNTGELFF.

Details on this clone: The sequence runs out 3 residues before the end of the CDR3; the remainder is reconstructed from the germline J gene. The V gene is TRBV7-3, the J gene TRBJ2-1; D unclear. The CDR3 consists of 13 residues. The germline gives CDR1 SGHTA, CDR2 FQGTGA. Trimming left V 1 base short and J 9 bases short, with 10 bases between. CDR3 DNA, as far as it was read: TGTGCCAGCAGCTTAATTCCTCGCGGTGAG. It encodes CASSLIPRGE. From start to end, the CDR3 is CASSLIPRGEQFF.

Of note for this clone: The CDR3 end falls 3 residues outside the read, so it is completed with the germline J gene. This sequence joins TRBV5-1 and TRBJ2-1; 12 bases are shared with TRBD2. Trimming at V came to 1 base and at J to 5 bases, leaving 4 bases not matched to a gene. Looked up from germline, CDR1 is SGHRS and CDR2 is YFSETQ. The CDR3 length is 16 residues. The CDR3 DNA, read in part, is TGCGCCAGCAGCTTGCCTAGCGGGGGGGCTAACAATGAG. It is translated as CASSLPSGGANNE. The entire CDR3 protein is CASSLPSGGANNEQFF.

Notes on this clone: The read ends 3 residues early relative to the CDR3; the germline J gene fills the gap. This rearrangement joins TRBV7-3 to TRBJ2-2; 9 nucleotides agree with TRBD1. This CDR3 is 15 amino acids long. The germline V gene encodes CDR1 SGHTA and CDR2 FQGTGA. J gave up 4 bases and V 6 bases, and 6 bases lay outside the gene matches. The DNA read from the CDR3 is TGTGCCAGCAGTCGGGACAGGGACCTCACCGGGGAG. Its protein product is CASSRDRDLTGE. The full CDR3 protein is CASSRDRDLTGELFF.

To note about this clone: The read halts 3 residues ahead of the CDR3 end, with the missing end drawn from the germline J gene. V gene TRBV20-1 combines with J gene TRBJ2-2; 10 bases agree with TRBD2. The germline gives CDR1 DFQATT, CDR2 SNEGSKA (reference sequence). Trimming cost V 1 base and J 6 bases; bases outside gene matches: 14. The CDR3 is 18 amino acids. The CDR3 spells CSARVRTSGAPGPGELFF. The covered CDR3 bases are TGCAGTGCTAGAGTCCGGACTAGCGGAGCGCCCGGTCCCGGGGAG.

About this clone itself: The read ends 3 residues early relative to the CDR3; the germline J gene fills the gap. The chain carries TRBV30 and TRBJ1-1, with D possibly TRBD1 on 6 matching bases. This CDR3 region has 13 residues. Germline loops: CDR1 GTSNPN, CDR2 SVGIG (reference sequence). Trimming removed 4 bases at V and 3 bases at J, with 12 bases between. CDR3 residues: CAWTDRPHTEAFF. Partial CDR3 DNA: TGTGCCTGGACGGACAGACCGCACACTGAA.

About this clone: The read terminates 3 residues ahead of where the CDR3 ends, so the germline J gene completes it. This chain connects TRBV19 to TRBJ2-7; D may be TRBD1 (5 bases). From germline, CDR1 is LNHDA and CDR2 SQIVND (reference sequence). The CDR3 totals 15 residues. V was clipped by 5 bases and J by 0 bases, with 14 bases between them. The DNA read from the CDR3 is TGTGCCAGTAGTTTCAAGACAGTTTCCTCCTACGAG. It yields the protein CASSFKTVSSYE. The entire CDR3 reads CASSFKTVSSYEQYF.

On this clone itself: The sequence runs out 3 residues before the end of the CDR3; the remainder is reconstructed from the germline J gene. The chain links TRBV5-6 to TRBJ2-3; TRBD1 matches 7 bases. V was clipped by 4 bases and J by 6 bases; unmatched bases: 5. Germline values: CDR1 SGHDT, CDR2 YYEEEE. There are 13 residues in the CDR3. The CDR3 protein is CASSPGQLDTQYF. CDR3 DNA, as far as it was read: TGTGCCAGCAGCCCGGGACAGCTCGATACG.

On this clone: The read terminates 3 residues ahead of where the CDR3 ends, so the germline J gene completes it. The V call is TRBV30, the J call TRBJ1-5, with a tentative D call TRBD1 (6 bases). The CDR3 covers 13 residues. Germline V gene data show CDR1 as GTSNPN and CDR2 as SVGIG (reference sequence). V was shortened by 4 bases and J by 5 bases, with 12 bases between the two germline ends. CDR3 sequence: CAWKSGGHQPQHF. Incomplete CDR3 DNA: TGTGCCTGGAAGTCGGGGGGCCATCAGCCC.

Partial CDR3 DNA: TGTGCCATACAGCCTACACCGAACACTGAA. Translated, it gives CAIQPTPNTE. The full CDR3 protein is CAIQPTPNTEAFF. The rearrangement joins TRBV10-3 to TRBJ1-1; D gene unclear. Sequencing ends 3 residues short of the CDR3 end; the germline J gene provides the rest. The V gene lost 9 bases and the J gene lost 1 base, with 12 bases spanning the gap. CDR1 and CDR2 (germline): ENHRY, SYGVKD. The CDR3 runs to 13 residues.